This T cell receptor beta chain appears in the sequencing data of a study of blood T cell repertoires in COVID-19. Libraries were prepared by immunoSEQ multiplex PCR; TCRdb keeps only in-frame clonotypes and omits some of them. The sample yields roughly 310,000 clones, approximately 91% seen once. Trimming removed 1 base at V and 13 bases at J, with 11 bases between. The CDR3 has 12 amino acids. Germline CDR1 LGHDT, CDR2 YNNKEL (reference sequence). The sample comprised PBMCs or T cells enriched from blood (not recorded which). The sequence was obtained from a woman aged 40-49 years who had recovered from COVID-19. V gene TRBV3-1 (or the pseudogene TRBV3-2) combines with J gene TRBJ2-1, with D hard to call. The CDR3 protein is CASSQGARVQFF. The CDR3 region has the DNA TGTGCCAGCAGCCAAGGAGCCCGAGTCCAGTTCTTC.